The 6 T cell receptor beta chains presented below share a single source sample, sequenced in a study of blood T cell repertoires in COVID-19 (TCRdb year 2020). Library preparation employed the immunoSEQ multiplex PCR assay. TCRdb took over this immuneACCESS table, retaining in-frame rearrangements with V and J assigned. Such tables are incomplete; in checked studies, under half of the missing clones stem from an unresolved V gene, and the remainder is unexplained. The sample records about 32,000 clones, roughly 85% of which are singletons. 35% to 45% of the sample is in the top ten clones. Sequences were obtained from peripheral blood. Receptor source: a man aged 55 to 70 with active or convalescent COVID-19.

V is TRBV14 and J is TRBJ2-5; a possible D gene is TRBD2 (5 bases). The CDR3 extends over 13 amino acids. Germline V gene sequence: CDR1 SGHDN, CDR2 FVKESK. V was shortened by 7 bases and J by 3 bases, with 12 bases between the two germline ends. The DNA for the CDR3 is TGTGCCAGCACGCGGTCGGGGAAAGAGACCCAGTACTTC. As protein: CASTRSGKETQYF.

The gene calls are TRBV5-6 and TRBJ1-3; D is ambiguous. CDR1 and CDR2 (germline): SGHDT, YYEEEE. The CDR3 length is 16 residues. V dropped 1 base and J dropped 4 bases, with 15 bases sitting between them. CDR3 protein: CASSLRGPSVGNTIYF. Written as DNA, the CDR3 is TGTGCCAGCAGCTTGCGCGGTCCATCGGTGGGAAACACCATATATTTT. The variable domain in full, with the rest retrieved from reference TRBV5-6 and TRBJ1-3, is DAGVTQSPTHLIKTRGQQVTLRCSPKSGHDTVSWYQQALGQGPQFIFQYYEEEERQRGNFPDRFSGHQFPNYSSELNVNALLLGDSALYLCASSLRGPSVGNTIYFGEGSWLTVV.

The chain couples TRBV2 to TRBJ1-5; 7 positions agree with TRBD1. CDR1 is SNHLY, CDR2 FYNNEI, per germline. The junction had 7 bases not matched to a gene; V was cut back by 5 bases and J by 0 bases. This CDR3 region has 16 residues. The CDR3 sequence: CASSLQGTNSNQPQHF. As DNA, the CDR3 is TGTGCCAGCAGTCTACAGGGGACAAATAGCAATCAGCCCCAGCATTTT.

The chain uses TRBV28 and TRBJ2-2; 9 nucleotides line up with TRBD2. J was trimmed by 6 bases and V by 3 bases; bases with no gene match: 5. From germline, CDR1 is MDHEN and CDR2 SYDVKM. There are 15 residues in the CDR3. The CDR3 nucleotides read TGTGCCAGCAGTTTGGCTAGCGGGAATGCCGGGGAGCTGTTTTTT. Its protein is CASSLASGNAGELFF. Using reference TRBV28 and TRBJ2-2 for the parts outside the CDR3, the full variable domain is DVKVTQSSRYLVKRTGEKVFLECVQDMDHENMFWYRQDPGLGLRLIYFSYDVKMKEKGDIPEGYSVSREKKERFSLILESASTNQTSMYLCASSLASGNAGELFFGEGSRLTVL.

The gene calls are TRBV15 and TRBJ2-7; TRBD1 matches 9 bases. The CDR3 has 12 amino acids. The V gene end was trimmed by 11 bases and the J gene end by 3 bases; junction bases not matched to a gene: 5. Germline values: CDR1 LNHNV, CDR2 YYDKDF (reference sequence). The CDR3 region is CAPGDRVYEQYV. The CDR3 bases are TGTGCCCCGGGGGACAGGGTCTACGAGCAGTACGTC.

V is TRBV29-1 and J is TRBJ2-1; 7 positions agree with TRBD1. The germline V gene has CDR1 SQVTM and CDR2 ANQGSEA. The V gene end was trimmed by 6 bases and the J gene end by 8 bases; junction bases not matched to a gene: 13. The CDR3 length is 14 residues. Here the CDR3 reads CSVPRDSMVDEQFF. For the CDR3, the DNA is TGCAGCGTCCCCCGGGACAGTATGGTCGATGAGCAGTTCTTC.